Given below is one T cell receptor beta chain in context. Its antigen is as yet unknown. This record belongs to a study of beta chain features in type 1 diabetes. The overall study: Sorted cells examined across all samples numbered 107,917,701. The study's findings and limits: Moderate yet significant TCRB CDR3 shortening was seen in Type 1 diabetes patients in all four CD4+ subsets. Healthy donors had naive, central memory and Treg TCRB repertoires that appeared less similar than those seen among patients. Fewer insertions but more deletions were seen at VDJ junctions in type 1 diabetes patients.

Each of the CD4+ naive, central memory, regulatory and stem cell-like memory populations was sorted via CD45RO/CCR7/CD25/CD127/CD95/CD27. What was sequenced were expressed TCRB transcripts, since all of the isolated RNA had been reverse transcribed. The data were produced by immunoSEQ multiplex PCR, yet TCRdb's version contains in-frame clones alone and is incomplete. The data contain some 150,000 clones, about 10% of them singletons. The material sequenced was central memory CD4+ T cells from blood. This clonotype originated in a woman aged 25 to 39 with type 1 diabetes.

CDR3 sequence reads: CASSLWLAGSWDTEAFF. CDR3 bases: TGTGCCAGCAGTTTATGGTTAGCGGGGTCCTGGGACACTGAAGCTTTCTTT. The chain recombines TRBV28 with TRBJ1-1, with D unresolved. Germline CDR1 reads MDHEN; CDR2 reads SYDVKM. The CDR3 contains 17 residues. V was pared by 0 bases and J by 3 bases, with 17 bases between.